This T cell receptor beta chain was recorded in a study of patients and donors after allogeneic stem cell transplantation. CDR1 is MNHNS, CDR2 SASEGT, per germline. Trimming left V 2 bases short and J 1 base short, with 11 bases between. The CDR3 loop spans 15 amino acids. TCRdb redid the calling of the RT-PCR reads with MiXCR, one entry per CDR3 protein. This sample has about 25,000 distinct CDR3 sequences, with approximately 43% found just once. This clonotype has just a few counts. The genes are TRBV6-1 and TRBJ1-2; D is possibly TRBD1 (6 bases). Specimen: blood, either unsorted or a sorted T cell fraction (not recorded which). This TCR was sampled from a human donor who was either an allogeneic HSCT recipient or a stem cell or donor lymphocyte infusion donor (not recorded which). It is not recorded whose cells these are; they may come from a transplant donor. The CDR3 is CASSEIWGLNYGYTF. For the CDR3, the DNA is TGTGCCAGCAGTGAAATATGGGGGCTTAACTATGGCTACACCTTC.